The rows below give T cell receptor beta chains drawn from one sample of a study of identical twins. TCRdb used MiXCR to reprocess the 5' RACE reads, holding one entry per CDR3 protein. This sample has 1.5 million to 2 million distinct CDR3 sequences, with around 29% found just once. Sequences were obtained from cord blood. Receptor source: a newborn girl in good health. Each CDR3 is given with its conserved first and last residue. A D gene is named only where the DNA matches it firmly. Where a row states a size, it is once, few, many or the class of an expanded clone; other rows omit it.

>TRBV6-1|many|NA|TRBJ1-5
TGTGCCAGCAGTGAAGCGGTAAGCCATCAGCCCCAGCATTTT
CASSEAVSHQPQHF
>TRBV7-9|few|TRBD1|TRBJ1-2
TGTGCCAGCAGCCTGACAGGGAAGAATGGCTACACCTTC
CASSLTGKNGYTF
>TRBV7-9|few|NA|TRBJ2-4
TGTGCCAGCAGCTTAGTGGGCCAGGGCCAAAACATTCAGTACTTC
CASSLVGQGQNIQYF
>TRBV5-1|few|NA|TRBJ1-1
TGCGCCAGCAGCGTAGCAGTGTTGAACACTGAAGCTTTCTTT
CASSVAVLNTEAFF
>TRBV7-2|NA|TRBD2|TRBJ2-3
TGTGCCAGCAGCTCCCGGACTAGCGGGAGCCCCATCACAGATACGCAGTATTTT
CASSSRTSGSPITDTQYF
>TRBV12-3/TRBV12-4|once|NA|TRBJ1-5
TGTGCCAGCAGATTCTCAGGGGCGAATCAGCCCCAGCATTTT
CASRFSGANQPQHF
>TRBV27|few|NA|TRBJ1-1
TGTGCCAGCTATTGGGGGGGTGAAGCTTTCTTT
CASYWGGEAFF
>TRBV20-1|few|NA|TRBJ1-2
TGCAGTGCTAGAGATTACAGGTCCTATGTCTACACCTTC
CSARDYRSYVYTF
>TRBV11-3|NA|TRBD2|TRBJ2-1
TGTGCCAGCAGCTTAGATCATCTAGCGGGGGGCCTCAATGAGCAGTTCTTC
CASSLDHLAGGLNEQFF
>TRBV6-6|NA|TRBD1|TRBJ1-4
TGTGCCAGCAGCCTCCTCCGGACAGGTGGAAATGAAAAACTGTTTTTT
CASSLLRTGGNEKLFF
>TRBV7-9|few|TRBD1|TRBJ1-2
TGTCCTAGGGGGACAGGGGGCGTAGAGGACTATGGCTACACCTTC
CPRGTGGVEDYGYTF
>TRBV6-5|many|TRBD1|TRBJ1-5
TGTGCCAGCAGCCCACAGGGGGGGAGCAATCAGCCCCAGCATTTT
CASSPQGGSNQPQHF
>TRBV12-3/TRBV12-4|NA|TRBD2|TRBJ2-3
TGTGCCAGCAGTCCCCACCTGGGACTAGCGGGAGTGAGGACAGATACGCAGTATTTT
CASSPHLGLAGVRTDTQYF
>TRBV2|NA|TRBD1|TRBJ1-1
TGTGCCAGCAGTATTCAGGGGGAGAACACTGAAGCTTTCTTT
CASSIQGENTEAFF
>TRBV5-1|NA|NA|TRBJ1-2
TGCGCCAGCAGACGGGGGGGACCCCTCTATGGCTACACCTTC
CASRRGGPLYGYTF
>TRBV20-1|NA|NA|TRBJ2-1
TGCAGTGCTGCAAACCAGGGAAGCCCCTCCTACAATGAGCAGTTCTTC
CSAANQGSPSYNEQFF
>TRBV11-2|NA|TRBD2|TRBJ2-5
TGTGCCAGCAGCTTCGGAAGCGGGGGAGTCGGAGAGACCCAGTACTTC
CASSFGSGGVGETQYF
>TRBV7-2|NA|NA|TRBJ1-5
TGTGCCAGCGGTGATCACGGGCGGGCCCAGCATTTT
CASGDHGRAQHF
>TRBV19|NA|TRBD1|TRBJ2-4
TGTGCCAGTATTACGACCAACAGGGGCTCCCAGTACTTC
CASITTNRGSQYF
>TRBV25-1|NA|TRBD1|TRBJ1-1
TGTGCCAGCAGTGAAGGGCTGGGACGGGAAACAGGGGTCACTGAAGCTTTCTTT
CASSEGLGRETGVTEAFF
>TRBV5-1|many|NA|TRBJ1-1
TGTGCCAGCAGTTTAGCAGGGTACACTGAAGCTTTCTTT
CASSLAGYTEAFF
>TRBV4-1|NA|TRBD2|TRBJ2-3
TGCGCCAGCAGCCTAAGACTAGCGGCTAACACAGATACGCAGTATTTT
CASSLRLAANTDTQYF
>TRBV20-1|few|TRBD2|TRBJ2-3
TGCAGTGCTACAAATATAGCGGGGCGGACAGATACGCAGTATTTT
CSATNIAGRTDTQYF
>TRBV10-3|few|NA|TRBJ1-2
TGTGCCATCAGTGAGTCTCTTAAGGGTTGGGGCGGCTACACCTTC
CAISESLKGWGGYTF
>TRBV28|NA|NA|TRBJ2-1
TGTGCCAGCAGAACCGGGACTCCTAGCTCCTACAATGAGCAGTTCTTC
CASRTGTPSSYNEQFF
>TRBV5-1|once|TRBD1|TRBJ1-2
TGCGCCAGCAGCTTGGGGACGACAGGGAACTCCTATGGCTACACCTTC
CASSLGTTGNSYGYTF
>TRBV27|NA|TRBD1|TRBJ2-7
TGTGCCAGCAGTTTCTACGGACAGGGGAGGTACGAGCAGTACTTC
CASSFYGQGRYEQYF
>TRBV7-8|few|TRBD2|TRBJ2-7
TGTGCCAGCAGCTTCGGGACTAGCGCCTACGAGCAGTACTTC
CASSFGTSAYEQYF
>TRBV2|NA|NA|TRBJ2-2
TGTGCCAGCAGCGGGGTAGCCCCCGGGGAGCTGTTTTTT
CASSGVAPGELFF
>TRBV24-1|NA|NA|TRBJ2-7
TGTGCCACCGGGCGCTCCTACAATGAGCAGTACTTC
CATGRSYNEQYF
>TRBV28|NA|TRBD1|TRBJ1-5
TGTGCCAGCAGTTTAGAACAGGGGCGCGGACCCCAGCATTTT
CASSLEQGRGPQHF
>TRBV6-5|NA|NA|TRBJ1-5
TGTGCCAGCAGACGGACCGGACTCGGCCCCAATCAGCCCCAGCATTTT
CASRRTGLGPNQPQHF
>TRBV5-1|NA|NA|TRBJ2-3
TGCGCCAGCAGCTTGGGACTAGTTGAAGCAGATACGCAGTATTTT
CASSLGLVEADTQYF
>TRBV20-1|NA|TRBD2|TRBJ2-1
TGCAGTGCGCCTTGGAGCGGGGGATCCAACTGCAATGAGCAGTTCTTC
CSAPWSGGSNCNEQFF
>TRBV7-2|NA|NA|TRBJ2-1
TGTGCCAGCAGTTCTGTGCCGGGGCTTGAGCAGTTCTTC
CASSSVPGLEQFF
>TRBV5-1|few|TRBD2|TRBJ2-7
TGCGCCAGCAGCTTAATCAGCGGGAGGGACTACGAGCAGTACTTC
CASSLISGRDYEQYF
>TRBV20-1|NA|NA|TRBJ2-5
TGCTCCCTCAAGAGGTACCAAGAGACCCAGTACTTC
CSLKRYQETQYF
>TRBV27|NA|NA|TRBJ1-6
TGTGCCAGCAGTAAACAGGGACGTAATTCACCCCTCCACTTT
CASSKQGRNSPLHF
>TRBV28|NA|NA|TRBJ2-1
TGTGCCAGCACCTGGGGCTTAGTACGGAATGAGCAGTTCTTC
CASTWGLVRNEQFF
>TRBV5-6|few|TRBD2|TRBJ2-7
TGTGCCAGCAGCTTGTTTGGTAGCGGGACCTACGAGCAGTACTTC
CASSLFGSGTYEQYF
>TRBV9|few|NA|TRBJ2-1
TGTGCCAGCAGCTTAGACCCGGCCACCTACAATGAGCAGTTCTTC
CASSLDPATYNEQFF
>TRBV20-1|NA|TRBD1|TRBJ2-7
TGCAGTGCGCGCCAACGGGACAGGTTCTACAATGAGCAGTACTTC
CSARQRDRFYNEQYF
>TRBV6-2/TRBV6-3|NA|TRBD1|TRBJ1-3
TGTGCCAGCAGTTTCGGACAGGGCTTCTCTGGAAACACCATATATTTT
CASSFGQGFSGNTIYF
>TRBV4-2|NA|NA|TRBJ2-2
TGTGCCAGCAGCCAAGAGCGATTGGGGACCGGGGAGCTGTTTTTT
CASSQERLGTGELFF
>TRBV20-1|NA|TRBD1|TRBJ2-7
TGCAGTGCCCCCTTCGGACAGGTTCTCCCCTCCTACGAGCAGTACTTC
CSAPFGQVLPSYEQYF
>TRBV10-3|few|NA|TRBJ2-7
TGTGCCATCAGTGAGTCGGGTTCCGGGGGTTACAATGAGCAGTACTTC
CAISESGSGGYNEQYF
>TRBV28|few|NA|TRBJ2-5
TGTGCCAGCACCCCGGAGGACCACCAAGAGACCCAGTACTTC
CASTPEDHQETQYF
>TRBV28|NA|TRBD1|TRBJ1-1
TGTGCCAGCAGTTTACCATACCGAAGGACAGGGAAGGTCACTGAAGCTTTCTTT
CASSLPYRRTGKVTEAFF
>TRBV29-1|NA|TRBD1|TRBJ1-1
TGCAGCGTCCGGGACAGGGGATTTGCAGCTTTCTTT
CSVRDRGFAAFF
>TRBV20-1|NA|NA|TRBJ2-1
TGCAGTGCCCCCGGCATCCTGAGGTACAATGAGCAGTTCTTC
CSAPGILRYNEQFF